Listed below are T cell receptor beta chains from one sample, sequenced in a study of T cells in Graves' hyperthyroidism and ophthalmopathy. TCRdb itself ran the multiplex PCR reads through MiXCR, one entry per CDR3 protein. Among around 500,000 distinct CDR3 sequences listed, 22% were seen once. The specimen was blood. The source of these receptors is a woman in her seventies with Graves' ophthalmopathy. The CDR3 runs from the conserved cysteine through the conserved F or W. The D gene is left open where the match is weak. Not every row has a clone size; where given, it reads once, few, many or a size class.

clone_size: .
v_call: TRBV5-1
d_call: TRBD2
j_call: TRBJ2-1
cdr3_nt: TGCGCCAGCAGACTAGCGGGAGGGGTGCAGGAGCAGTTCTTC
cdr3_aa: CASRLAGGVQEQFF

clone_size: .
v_call: TRBV7-9
d_call: .
j_call: TRBJ1-1
cdr3_nt: TGTGCCAGCAGCCCAAAACTCTACAGTGGGCGCCTGAACACTGAAGCTTTCTTT
cdr3_aa: CASSPKLYSGRLNTEAFF

clone_size: few
v_call: TRBV9
d_call: .
j_call: TRBJ2-2
cdr3_nt: TGTGCCAGCAGCGTTGTAGTTAACACCGGGGAGCTGTTTTTT
cdr3_aa: CASSVVVNTGELFF

clone_size: few
v_call: TRBV7-9
d_call: .
j_call: TRBJ2-1
cdr3_nt: TGTGCCAGCAGCTTAGGAGAGCGTCGCAATGAGCAGTTCTTC
cdr3_aa: CASSLGERRNEQFF

clone_size: .
v_call: TRBV6-5
d_call: TRBD2
j_call: TRBJ2-7
cdr3_nt: TGTGCCAGCAGTTACGGTGGTAGCGGGACCCACGAGCAGTACTTC
cdr3_aa: CASSYGGSGTHEQYF

clone_size: .
v_call: TRBV10-1
d_call: TRBD2
j_call: TRBJ2-1
cdr3_nt: TGCGCCAGCAGTGGTCTAGCGGGATTGCTGTTCTTC
cdr3_aa: CASSGLAGLLFF

clone_size: .
v_call: TRBV20-1
d_call: .
j_call: TRBJ1-2
cdr3_nt: TGCAGTGCCGTCCCCTTGACAGGAAACTATGGCTACACCTTC
cdr3_aa: CSAVPLTGNYGYTF

clone_size: few
v_call: TRBV5-1
d_call: .
j_call: TRBJ1-1
cdr3_nt: TGCGCCAGCAGCACGCAGGGGCTCCCGAACACTGAAGCTTTCTTT
cdr3_aa: CASSTQGLPNTEAFF

clone_size: .
v_call: TRBV7-2
d_call: .
j_call: TRBJ2-1
cdr3_nt: TGTGCCAGCACCTTAGCAGGGTTGAGGACTGGCAATGAGCAGTTCTTC
cdr3_aa: CASTLAGLRTGNEQFF

clone_size: .
v_call: TRBV19
d_call: .
j_call: TRBJ1-2
cdr3_nt: TGTGCCAGTAGTATAGTCGGTGGGGCTTATGGCTACACCTTC
cdr3_aa: CASSIVGGAYGYTF

clone_size: many
v_call: TRBV7-8
d_call: TRBD1
j_call: TRBJ2-3
cdr3_nt: TGTGCCAGCAGCTACGACAGGGGGCGCTTAGGCACAGATACGCAGTATTTT
cdr3_aa: CASSYDRGRLGTDTQYF

clone_size: many
v_call: TRBV6-2/TRBV6-3
d_call: .
j_call: TRBJ1-1
cdr3_nt: TGTGCCAGCAGATACTTGACAGCCACTGAAGCTTTCTTT
cdr3_aa: CASRYLTATEAFF

clone_size: .
v_call: TRBV20-1
d_call: .
j_call: TRBJ1-4
cdr3_nt: TGCAGTGCTCAACGGGGACCAACTAATGAAAAACTGTTTTTT
cdr3_aa: CSAQRGPTNEKLFF

clone_size: many
v_call: TRBV29-1
d_call: TRBD1
j_call: TRBJ1-1
cdr3_nt: TGCAGCGCCCGACAGGGATCAAACACTGAAGCTTTCTTT
cdr3_aa: CSARQGSNTEAFF

clone_size: many
v_call: TRBV6-1
d_call: .
j_call: TRBJ2-2
cdr3_nt: TGTGCCAGCAAAGAGGCGGGAATTCCCGGGGAGCTGTTTTTT
cdr3_aa: CASKEAGIPGELFF

clone_size: .
v_call: TRBV7-6
d_call: .
j_call: TRBJ2-2
cdr3_nt: TGTGCCAGCAGCTCTGGAGTGGGAGACAACACCGGGGAGCTGTTTTTT
cdr3_aa: CASSSGVGDNTGELFF

clone_size: .
v_call: TRBV11-2
d_call: TRBD1
j_call: TRBJ1-5
cdr3_nt: TGTGCCAGCAGCCCTCAGGGGGGCCAGGGGCAGCCCCAGCATTTT
cdr3_aa: CASSPQGGQGQPQHF

clone_size: .
v_call: TRBV11-2
d_call: TRBD1
j_call: TRBJ1-1
cdr3_nt: TGTGCCAGCAGCTTCGCAGGGGGCACAACTGAAGCTTTCTTT
cdr3_aa: CASSFAGGTTEAFF

clone_size: .
v_call: TRBV4-3
d_call: .
j_call: TRBJ2-1
cdr3_nt: TGCGCCAGCAGCCAAGAATGGGACAACTACAATGAGCAGTTCTTC
cdr3_aa: CASSQEWDNYNEQFF

clone_size: .
v_call: TRBV19
d_call: .
j_call: TRBJ2-2
cdr3_nt: TGTGCCAGTAGTATTTGGGGAGTCCACACCGGGGAGCTGTTTTTT
cdr3_aa: CASSIWGVHTGELFF

clone_size: once
v_call: TRBV18
d_call: .
j_call: TRBJ2-1
cdr3_nt: TGTGCCAGCTCACCACAGGGCGCGGGTAGCAATGAGCAGTTCTTC
cdr3_aa: CASSPQGAGSNEQFF

clone_size: few
v_call: TRBV7-9
d_call: .
j_call: TRBJ2-5
cdr3_nt: TGTGCCAGCAGCTTAGCGGCAATGAACCAAGAGACCCAGTACTTC
cdr3_aa: CASSLAAMNQETQYF

clone_size: once
v_call: TRBV25-1
d_call: .
j_call: TRBJ1-6
cdr3_nt: TGTGCCAGCGGGGGATGGAGCTCCTATAATTCACCCCTCCACTTT
cdr3_aa: CASGGWSSYNSPLHF

clone_size: .
v_call: TRBV19
d_call: .
j_call: TRBJ2-1
cdr3_nt: TGTGCCAGTAGTATCGAAAGCGGATCCCCCTACAATGAGCAGTTCTTC
cdr3_aa: CASSIESGSPYNEQFF

clone_size: .
v_call: TRBV12-3/TRBV12-4
d_call: .
j_call: TRBJ2-7
cdr3_nt: TGTGCCACTACCTCAGGCCCGTCCTACGAGCAGTACTTC
cdr3_aa: CATTSGPSYEQYF

clone_size: .
v_call: TRBV5-1
d_call: TRBD2
j_call: TRBJ2-1
cdr3_nt: TGCGCCAGCAGCCTGGGGGGTAGCGGGAGTCGGAATGAGCAGTTCTTC
cdr3_aa: CASSLGGSGSRNEQFF

clone_size: many
v_call: TRBV5-1
d_call: TRBD1
j_call: TRBJ2-5
cdr3_nt: TGCGCCAGCAGCTTCAGTGTTACAGGGGCGCCGTTCCAAGAGACCCAGTACTTC
cdr3_aa: CASSFSVTGAPFQETQYF

clone_size: .
v_call: TRBV12-3/TRBV12-4
d_call: .
j_call: TRBJ1-3
cdr3_nt: TGTGCCAGCAGCTCCTGGGGGGGGGACGGAAACACCATATATTTT
cdr3_aa: CASSSWGGDGNTIYF

clone_size: .
v_call: TRBV11-1
d_call: TRBD2
j_call: TRBJ2-7
cdr3_nt: TGTGCCAGCAGCTTACTGTCTAGCGGACTGTACGAGCAGTACTTC
cdr3_aa: CASSLLSSGLYEQYF

clone_size: few
v_call: TRBV6-1
d_call: .
j_call: TRBJ1-5
cdr3_nt: TGTGCCAGCAGGTCCGGGAACAATCAGCCCCAGCATTTT
cdr3_aa: CASRSGNNQPQHF

clone_size: .
v_call: TRBV6-2/TRBV6-3
d_call: .
j_call: TRBJ1-5
cdr3_nt: TGTGCCAGCAGTTACGACAGGCAGGGAGGACAGCCCCAGCATTTT
cdr3_aa: CASSYDRQGGQPQHF

clone_size: .
v_call: TRBV5-1
d_call: .
j_call: TRBJ1-6
cdr3_nt: TGCGCCAGCAGCTTGGAGGGCACGATATATAATTCACCCCTCCACTTT
cdr3_aa: CASSLEGTIYNSPLHF

clone_size: many
v_call: TRBV6-2/TRBV6-3
d_call: .
j_call: TRBJ2-2
cdr3_nt: TGTGCCAGCAGTAACCTAGGTGGGGACACCGGGGAGCTGTTTTTT
cdr3_aa: CASSNLGGDTGELFF

clone_size: .
v_call: TRBV18
d_call: TRBD1
j_call: TRBJ1-5
cdr3_nt: TGTGCCAGCTCGCAGGAGACAGGGGGCAATCAGCCCCAGCATTTT
cdr3_aa: CASSQETGGNQPQHF

clone_size: many
v_call: TRBV7-8
d_call: TRBD2
j_call: TRBJ2-1
cdr3_nt: TGTGCCAGCAGCCCCCTTTGGGGTGGGGCGACTAGCGGACTAGCCAATGAGCAGTTCTTC
cdr3_aa: CASSPLWGGATSGLANEQFF

clone_size: many
v_call: TRBV6-1
d_call: .
j_call: TRBJ2-7
cdr3_nt: TGTGCCAGCATGGAGGCGGCAAGCTACGAGCAGTACTTC
cdr3_aa: CASMEAASYEQYF

clone_size: .
v_call: TRBV5-1
d_call: .
j_call: TRBJ2-4
cdr3_nt: TGCGCCGGCAGCCTCCCAGAGGACATTCAGTACTTC
cdr3_aa: CAGSLPEDIQYF

clone_size: once
v_call: TRBV4-1
d_call: .
j_call: TRBJ2-7
cdr3_nt: TGCGCCAGCAGCCAAGAGGGAACTAGAATTCTCGAGCAGTACTTC
cdr3_aa: CASSQEGTRILEQYF

clone_size: .
v_call: TRBV25-1
d_call: .
j_call: TRBJ1-1
cdr3_nt: TGTGCCAGCATCGGTGCAGGGTCTTACACTGAAGCTTTCTTT
cdr3_aa: CASIGAGSYTEAFF